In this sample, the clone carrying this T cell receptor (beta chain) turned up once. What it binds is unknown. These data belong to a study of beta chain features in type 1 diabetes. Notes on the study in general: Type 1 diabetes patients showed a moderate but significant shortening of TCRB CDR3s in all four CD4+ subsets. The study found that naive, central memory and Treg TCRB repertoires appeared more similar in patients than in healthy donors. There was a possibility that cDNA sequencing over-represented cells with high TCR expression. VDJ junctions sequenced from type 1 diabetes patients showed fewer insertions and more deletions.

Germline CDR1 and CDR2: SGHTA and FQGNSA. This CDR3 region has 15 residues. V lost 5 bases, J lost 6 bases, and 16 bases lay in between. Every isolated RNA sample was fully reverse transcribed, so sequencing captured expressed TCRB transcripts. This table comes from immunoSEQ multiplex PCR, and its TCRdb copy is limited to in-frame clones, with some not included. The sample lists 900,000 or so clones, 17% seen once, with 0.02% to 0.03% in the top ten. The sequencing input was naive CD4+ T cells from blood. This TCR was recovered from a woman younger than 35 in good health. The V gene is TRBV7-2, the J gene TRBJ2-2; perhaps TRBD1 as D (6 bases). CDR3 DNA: TGTGCCAGCAGCCGTCGGAGAACAGGGCCCGGGGAGCTGTTTTTT. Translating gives CASSRRRTGPGELFF.